This entry lists 8 T cell receptor beta chains sequenced from one sample in a study of siplizumab effects on memory and regulatory T cells. Only in-frame clones appear in the TCRdb table, and some are missing; sequencing was by immunoSEQ multiplex PCR. The repertoire holds some 100,000 clones, with 90% to 95% as singletons. Input material: Tregs sorted from blood. The receptors come from a human donor in good health.

This chain joins TRBV18 and TRBJ2-5; 8 bases align to TRBD2. Germline CDR1 and CDR2: KGHSH and LQKENI. The CDR3 totals 15 residues. Losses at the gene ends were 6 bases for V and 7 bases for J; bases not matched to a gene: 13. This CDR3 reads CASSPLRGAIGTQYF. Here the CDR3 DNA reads TGTGCCAGCTCCCCCTTGCGGGGGGCCATCGGGACCCAGTACTTC. Using reference TRBV18 and TRBJ2-5 for the parts outside the CDR3, the full variable domain is NAGVMQNPRHLVRRRGQEARLRCSPMKGHSHVYWYRQLPEEGLKFMVYLQKENIIDESGMPKERFSAEFPKEGPSILRIQQVVRGDSAAYFCASSPLRGAIGTQYFGPGTRLLVL.

This clone was seen only once. The chain carries TRBV18 and TRBJ2-1, with D possibly being TRBD2 (5 bases). The CDR3 covers 15 residues. Germline loops: CDR1 KGHSH, CDR2 LQKENI. V was pared by 3 bases and J by 0 bases, with 9 bases between. Here the CDR3 DNA reads TGTGCCAGCTCACCGACCCGGGGCTCCTACAATGAGCAGTTCTTC. The encoded protein is CASSPTRGSYNEQFF. The full variable domain, in which reference TRBV18 and TRBJ2-1 provide the parts outside the CDR3, is NAGVMQNPRHLVRRRGQEARLRCSPMKGHSHVYWYRQLPEEGLKFMVYLQKENIIDESGMPKERFSAEFPKEGPSILRIQQVVRGDSAAYFCASSPTRGSYNEQFFGPGTRLTVL.

CDR3 bases: TGTGCCATCAGTGAGGGCAGGGTCAATAGCAATCAGCCCCAGCATTTT. Its translation: CAISEGRVNSNQPQHF. The rearrangement links TRBV10-3 to TRBJ1-5, with D perhaps matching TRBD1 (5 bases). The length of the CDR3 is 16 residues. Looked up from germline, CDR1 is ENHRY and CDR2 is SYGVKD. The germline V and J ends were trimmed by 2 bases and 0 bases, with 11 bases remaining between them.

This clone was counted only a few times. This chain joins TRBV5-1 and TRBJ1-1, with 8 bases aligning to TRBD1. J lost 2 bases, V lost 3 bases, and 3 bases had no gene match. The CDR3 is 14 residues long. CDR1 is SGHRS, CDR2 YFSETQ, per germline. The CDR3 sequence: CASSSRGLNTEAFF. The DNA for the CDR3 is TGCGCCAGCAGCTCCAGGGGGCTAAACACTGAAGCTTTCTTT.

The rearrangement joins TRBV19 to TRBJ2-5, with 15 bases identical to TRBD2. This CDR3 region has 14 residues. CDR1 and CDR2 from the germline V gene are LNHDA and SQIVND (reference sequence). With V trimmed by 5 bases and J by 7 bases, 2 bases remained unmatched. The CDR3 coding sequence is TGTGCCAGTAGTCGGACTAGCGGGAGGGTGACCCAGTACTTC. Residues: CASSRTSGRVTQYF.

The rearrangement joins TRBV6-5 to TRBJ1-3; 10 nucleotides match TRBD1. Trimming at V came to 8 bases and at J to 4 bases, leaving 8 bases not matched to a gene. Looked up from germline, CDR1 is MNHEY and CDR2 is SVGAGI. The CDR3 totals 15 residues. DNA for the CDR3: TGTGCCAGCGGAAGACAGGGGGCTCGGGGAAACACCATATATTTT. This gives the protein CASGRQGARGNTIYF.

V gene TRBV9 combines with J gene TRBJ1-3; no definite D call. The germline V and J ends were trimmed by 2 bases and 2 bases, with 5 bases remaining between them. Germline CDR1 reads SGDLS; CDR2 reads YYNGEE. The CDR3 contains 13 residues. The CDR3 region has the DNA TGTGCCAGCAGCGTTACCCCTGGAAACACCATATATTTT. This encodes CASSVTPGNTIYF.

The J gene is TRBJ1-2, the V gene TRBV30, with 9 bases identical to TRBD1. The V and J ends lost 1 base and 1 base, in that order; junction bases with no gene match: 4. The CDR3 has 15 amino acids. Per germline, CDR1 GTSNPN and CDR2 SVGIG (reference sequence). The CDR3 spells CAWSGQGESNYGYTF. CDR3 DNA: TGTGCCTGGAGTGGACAGGGGGAGAGTAACTATGGCTACACCTTC.